Presented here are 3 T cell receptor beta chains from one specimen sequenced in a study of cytomegalovirus exposure and HLA in healthy donors. The PCR used 60 Vbeta and 13 Jbeta primers. The table came from immunoSEQ multiplex PCR; TCRdb's copy has only in-frame clones and leaves some out. The data contain around 160,000 clones, roughly four fifths of them singletons. The sample taken for sequencing was PBMCs. The receptors come from a woman aged 35 to 49 in good health and CMV-seronegative.

The CDR3 region is CASSMLRQGRNEAFF. In nucleotides, the CDR3 is TGTGCCAGTAGTATGCTAAGGCAGGGCAGGAATGAAGCTTTCTTT. The chain links TRBV19 to TRBJ1-1; weak D call: TRBD1 (5 bases). V lost 3 bases to trimming and J lost 7 bases, with 18 bases between them. CDR3 length equals 15 residues. CDR1 and CDR2 (germline): LNHDA, SQIVND (reference sequence).

V usage is TRBV29-1 and J usage is TRBJ2-4, with 9 bases lining up with TRBD2. The V gene's germline CDR1 is SQVTM and CDR2 ANQGSEA. The CDR3 runs 15 residues. The J segment lost 6 bases and the V segment lost 0 bases, leaving 6 bases of the junction unmatched. The CDR3 loop reads CSVEEKGLALNIQYF. The CDR3 DNA reads as TGCAGCGTTGAAGAGAAGGGACTAGCTCTAAACATTCAGTACTTC.

CDR3 DNA: TGTGCCAGCAGCTTAGAGTGGTTCCACCGGGCAGGGGTAACTGAAGCTTTCTTT. Protein: CASSLEWFHRAGVTEAFF. The chain is built from TRBV11-2 and TRBJ1-1; TRBD1 is a possible D gene (6 bases). The germline gives CDR1 SGHAT, CDR2 FQNNGV. This CDR3 comprises 18 residues. Trimming cost V 0 bases and J 5 bases, with 22 bases left between them.